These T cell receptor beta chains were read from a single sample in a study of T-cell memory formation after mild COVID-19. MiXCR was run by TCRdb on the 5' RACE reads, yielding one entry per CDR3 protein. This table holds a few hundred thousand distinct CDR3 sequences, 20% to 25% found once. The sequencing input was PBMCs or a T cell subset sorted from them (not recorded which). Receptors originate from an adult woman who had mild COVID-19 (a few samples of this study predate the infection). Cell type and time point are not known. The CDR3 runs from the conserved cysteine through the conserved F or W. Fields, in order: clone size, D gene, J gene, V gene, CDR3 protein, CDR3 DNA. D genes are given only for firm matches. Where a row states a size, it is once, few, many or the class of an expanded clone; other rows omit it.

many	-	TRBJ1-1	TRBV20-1	CSARGSLRTAEGTEAFF	TGCAGTGCTAGAGGGTCCTTGCGGACCGCCGAAGGCACTGAAGCTTTCTTT
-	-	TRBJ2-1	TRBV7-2	CASSQSNEQFF	TGTGCCAGCAGCCAGTCCAATGAGCAGTTCTTC
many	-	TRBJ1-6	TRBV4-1	CASSLGRTVRGSSPLHF	TGCGCCAGCAGCCTCGGTCGGACAGTCCGTGGAAGTTCACCCCTCCACTTT
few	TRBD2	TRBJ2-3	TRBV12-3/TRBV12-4	CASSSTVSGGDTDTQYF	TGTGCCAGCAGCTCAACCGTAAGCGGGGGGGACACAGATACGCAGTATTTT
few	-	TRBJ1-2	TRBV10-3	CAISTRVPGHYGYTF	TGTGCCATCAGCACAAGGGTGCCCGGGCACTATGGCTACACCTTC
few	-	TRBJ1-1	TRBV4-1	CASSLGWDEDTEAFF	TGCGCCAGCAGTCTCGGCTGGGATGAGGACACTGAAGCTTTCTTT
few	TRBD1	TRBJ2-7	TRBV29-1	CSVEGDRGRDYEQYF	TGCAGCGTTGAAGGGGACAGGGGCCGAGACTACGAGCAGTACTTC
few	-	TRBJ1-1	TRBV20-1	CSARDRAEAFF	TGCAGTGCTAGAGATAGGGCCGAAGCTTTCTTT
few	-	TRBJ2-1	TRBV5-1	CASRIAVGNEQFF	TGCGCCAGCAGGATTGCGGTAGGCAATGAGCAGTTCTTC
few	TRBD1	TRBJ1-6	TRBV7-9	CASSPTITGTGSDNSPLHF	TGTGCCAGCAGTCCAACCATTACCGGGACAGGGAGCGATAATTCACCCCTCCACTTT
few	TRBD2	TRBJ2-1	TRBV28	CASSSSGRTYNEQFF	TGTGCCAGCAGTTCTAGCGGGAGAACCTACAATGAGCAGTTCTTC
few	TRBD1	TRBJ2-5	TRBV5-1	CASGTQGANSETQYF	TGCGCCAGCGGGACGCAGGGGGCTAATTCCGAGACCCAGTACTTC
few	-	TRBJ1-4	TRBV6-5	CASSYGPTDEKLFF	TGTGCCAGCAGTTACGGGCCTACGGATGAAAAACTGTTTTTT
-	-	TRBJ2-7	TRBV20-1	CSARDFGEQYF	TGCAGTGCTAGAGATTTCGGCGAGCAGTACTTC
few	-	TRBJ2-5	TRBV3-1	CASSQVRSGETQYF	TGTGCCAGCAGCCAAGTAAGGTCTGGGGAGACCCAGTACTTC
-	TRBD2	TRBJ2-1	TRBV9	CASSVSGRAYEQFF	TGTGCCAGCAGCGTAAGCGGGAGGGCATATGAGCAGTTCTTC
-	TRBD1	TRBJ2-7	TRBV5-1	CASGGQGFGEQYF	TGCGCCAGCGGGGGACAGGGGTTCGGGGAGCAGTACTTC
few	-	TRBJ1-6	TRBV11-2	CASSLVPQAYNSPLHF	TGTGCCAGCAGCTTAGTCCCACAGGCATATAATTCACCCCTCCACTTT
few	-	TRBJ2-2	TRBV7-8	CASSLAAGTNTGELFF	TGTGCCAGCAGCTTAGCGGCAGGGACAAACACCGGGGAGCTGTTTTTT
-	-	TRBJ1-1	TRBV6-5	CASSYSKVQLNTEAFF	TGTGCCAGCAGTTACTCGAAGGTCCAGCTGAACACTGAAGCTTTCTTT
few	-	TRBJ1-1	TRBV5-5	CASSLRTAETEAFF	TGTGCCAGCAGCCTTAGGACAGCGGAGACTGAAGCTTTCTTT
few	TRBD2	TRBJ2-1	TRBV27	CASSSTLAGGKYNEQFF	TGTGCCAGCAGTTCAACTTTAGCGGGAGGGAAATACAATGAGCAGTTCTTC
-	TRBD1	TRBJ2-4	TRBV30	CAFSPVLYLGQANNLAKNIQYF	TGTGCCTTTTCCCCCGTGTTGTACCTAGGACAGGCCAACAACCTAGCCAAAAACATTCAGTACTTC
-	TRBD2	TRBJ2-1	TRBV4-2	CASSQGGGLWNEQFF	TGTGCCAGCAGCCAAGGGGGAGGGCTTTGGAATGAGCAGTTCTTC